Listed below are T cell receptor beta chains from one sample, sequenced in a study of T cell responses to AZD1222 COVID-19 vaccine. Clones were read by immunoSEQ multiplex PCR, and TCRdb kept only the in-frame ones, dropping some. The sample lists approximately 120,000 clones, roughly 92% seen once, with roughly 4.7% in the top ten. Sample: peripheral blood, taken on day 0 of AZD1222 vaccination. These receptors all stem from an adult in good health. The CDR3 runs from the conserved cysteine through the conserved F or W. A D gene is named only where the DNA matches it firmly. For some rows the clone size is stated as once, few or many, or as a class when expanded; others skip it.

V	J	size	D	CDR3	DNA
TRBV25-1	TRBJ2-7	-	-	CASAMDSFPYEQYF	TGTGCCAGCGCGATGGACAGTTTCCCATACGAGCAGTACTTC
TRBV9	TRBJ1-2	-	-	CASSVGSTNNYGYTF	TGTGCCAGCAGCGTAGGCAGTACCAACAACTATGGCTACACCTTC
TRBV10-3	TRBJ1-1	-	TRBD1	CAIRTGGSRNTEAFF	TGTGCCATCAGGACAGGGGGCTCCAGAAACACTGAAGCTTTCTTT
TRBV6-5	TRBJ1-1	-	-	CASSYSGFMNTEAFF	TGTGCCAGCAGTTACTCAGGGTTCATGAACACTGAAGCTTTCTTT
TRBV7-3	TRBJ2-3	-	TRBD2	CASSTAGITDTQYF	TGTGCCAGCAGCACAGCGGGGATCACAGATACGCAGTATTTT
TRBV14	TRBJ2-5	-	-	CASSQVRGFEETQYF	TGTGCCAGCAGCCAAGTGAGAGGGTTTGAAGAGACCCAGTACTTC
TRBV11-2	TRBJ2-7	-	-	CASSSWTVDSYEQYF	TGTGCCAGCAGCTCATGGACGGTAGACTCCTACGAGCAGTACTTC
TRBV7-7	TRBJ1-4	-	TRBD1	CASSPDRGTEKLFF	TGTGCCAGCAGCCCTGACAGGGGAACTGAAAAACTGTTTTTT
TRBV2	TRBJ1-1	-	TRBD1	CASMRTGGQPGTEAFF	TGTGCCAGCATGAGGACAGGGGGGCAACCTGGCACTGAAGCTTTCTTT
TRBV5-1	TRBJ1-6	-	TRBD1	CASSSGQQNSPLHF	TGCGCCAGCAGCTCGGGACAGCAAAATTCACCCCTCCACTTT
TRBV6-2/TRBV6-3	TRBJ1-2	-	-	CASSEAGMRNYGYTF	TGTGCCAGCAGTGAGGCAGGGATGAGGAACTATGGCTACACCTTC
TRBV4-3	TRBJ1-2	-	-	CASSQSTGKYGYTF	TGCGCCAGCAGCCAAAGTACAGGGAAGTATGGCTACACCTTC
TRBV23-1	TRBJ1-6	-	-	CASSPGSPLHF	TGCGCCAGCAGTCCCGGATCACCCCTCCACTTT
TRBV3-1/TRBV3-2	TRBJ1-2	-	TRBD1	CASSHAGTGKKGYTF	TGTGCCAGCAGCCATGCCGGGACAGGGAAAAAGGGCTACACCTTC
TRBV6-2/TRBV6-3	TRBJ1-1	-	-	CASSSLQPEAFF	TGTGCCAGCAGTTCGTTACAACCTGAAGCTTTCTTT
TRBV7-3	TRBJ1-4	-	-	CASSWQGGEKLFF	TGTGCCAGCAGTTGGCAGGGCGGTGAAAAACTGTTTTTT
TRBV9	TRBJ2-5	-	-	CASSVAAGGSGETQYF	TGTGCCAGCAGCGTAGCAGCCGGGGGTTCAGGAGAGACCCAGTACTTC
TRBV5-4	TRBJ2-3	-	TRBD2	CASSWGSRGGGDTQYF	TGTGCCAGCAGCTGGGGGTCCCGGGGGGGCGGTGATACGCAGTATTTT
TRBV25-1	TRBJ2-7	few	-	CASSDSRVMGPYEQYF	TGTGCCAGCAGTGACTCCAGGGTAATGGGCCCCTACGAGCAGTACTTC
TRBV30	TRBJ1-4	-	TRBD1	CAWSVLTGGNEKLFF	TGTGCCTGGAGTGTCCTGACAGGGGGGAATGAAAAACTGTTTTTT
TRBV19	TRBJ1-6	-	TRBD1	CASSIGGTGYNSPLHF	TGTGCCAGTAGTATCGGTGGGACAGGATATAATTCACCCCTCCACTTT
TRBV6-5	TRBJ1-1	-	-	CASSYTRGNTEAFF	TGTGCCAGCAGCTACACCAGGGGGAACACTGAAGCTTTCTTT
TRBV4-2	TRBJ2-1	-	TRBD2	CASSQESGGAYNEQFF	TGTGCCAGCAGCCAGGAAAGCGGGGGGGCCTACAATGAGCAGTTCTTC
TRBV30	TRBJ1-2	-	TRBD1	CAWAGQGGTNYGYTF	TGTGCCTGGGCGGGACAGGGGGGGACTAACTATGGCTACACCTTC
TRBV5-1	TRBJ2-2	-	TRBD2	CASSAPGLAGGPVTGELFF	TGCGCCAGCAGCGCTCCGGGACTAGCGGGGGGGCCGGTCACCGGGGAGCTGTTTTTT
TRBV9	TRBJ2-3	-	-	CASSLLRTSTDTQYF	TGTGCCAGCAGCCTCCTCCGGACTAGCACAGATACGCAGTATTTT
TRBV7-9	TRBJ1-1	-	-	CASSLIFQNAEAFF	TGTGCCAGCAGCTTAATTTTCCAGAACGCTGAAGCTTTCTTT
TRBV6-6	TRBJ2-1	-	-	CASSLDSSYNEQFF	TGTGCCAGCAGTTTGGACAGTTCCTACAATGAGCAGTTCTTC
TRBV12-5	TRBJ2-1	-	TRBD1	CASGRGQGVIDEQFF	TGTGCTAGTGGCCGGGGACAGGGGGTAATCGATGAGCAGTTCTTC
TRBV6-5	TRBJ2-7	-	-	CASTGTIGEQYF	TGTGCCAGCACCGGGACGATTGGCGAGCAGTACTTC
TRBV20-1	TRBJ2-3	-	-	CSASKGGEGTDTQYF	TGCAGTGCTAGTAAAGGCGGGGAGGGCACAGATACGCAGTATTTT
TRBV5-1	TRBJ1-2	-	-	CASSLAQDLHPYGYTF	TGCGCCAGCAGCTTGGCCCAGGACCTCCACCCCTATGGCTACACCTTC
TRBV29-1	TRBJ2-3	-	TRBD2	CSVEVAGGLDTQYF	TGCAGCGTTGAGGTAGCGGGGGGACTAGATACGCAGTATTTT
TRBV11-3	TRBJ1-1	-	TRBD1	CASSPTGFMNTEAFF	TGTGCCAGCAGCCCGACAGGGTTCATGAACACTGAAGCTTTCTTT
TRBV5-6	TRBJ2-3	-	-	CASSPTRFSTDTQYF	TGTGCCAGCAGCCCCACGCGGTTTAGCACAGATACGCAGTATTTT
TRBV29-1	TRBJ2-5	-	-	CSVEDLGEETQYF	TGCAGCGTTGAAGATCTCGGGGAAGAGACCCAGTACTTC
TRBV7-9	TRBJ1-2	once	-	CASSFRDTETLYGYTF	TGTGCCAGCAGCTTCCGGGACACGGAAACCCTCTATGGCTACACCTTC
TRBV11-2	TRBJ1-1	-	TRBD1	CASSYTYRGDTEAFF	TGTGCCAGCAGCTATACTTACAGGGGGGACACTGAAGCTTTCTTT
TRBV6-2/TRBV6-3	TRBJ2-1	-	-	CASSWAAYNEQFF	TGTGCCAGCAGTTGGGCCGCCTACAATGAGCAGTTCTTC
TRBV2	TRBJ2-3	-	-	CASSPGTSGPDTQYF	TGTGCCAGCAGTCCCGGGACGTCGGGTCCAGATACGCAGTATTTT
TRBV15	TRBJ1-3	-	-	CATSREAVSGNTIYF	TGTGCCACCAGCAGAGAGGCAGTCTCTGGAAACACCATATATTTT
TRBV5-1	TRBJ2-7	-	TRBD1	CASSRETGWSYEQYF	TGCGCCAGCAGCCGCGAGACAGGGTGGTCCTACGAGCAGTACTTC